This TCR beta chain is drawn from a study of blood T cell repertoires in COVID-19. The wider study: Acute and convalescent COVID-19 samples came from the United States, Italy and Spain. T cells, B-cell-depleted T cells, or PBMCs supplied cDNA or gDNA.

Source study methods: Cell counts per sample came from amplifying reference gene primers. Profiled with immunoSEQ multiplex PCR; TCRdb holds only in-frame clones, not every one. V and J calls and clone size come straight from that table; D and trimming were deduced from the DNA. This repertoire shows tens of thousands of clones, 65% to 90% found once; its top ten account for roughly 12%. This CDR3 spans 18 amino acids. CDR1 is SGDLS, CDR2 YYNGEE, per germline. Trimming cost V 1 base and J 2 bases, with 21 bases left between them. Sequenced: peripheral blood. The clonotype comes from a human donor in a cohort sampled during active COVID-19. This chain uses TRBV9 with TRBJ2-5; the D gene is possibly TRBD1 (6 bases). The CDR3 reads CASSVMGPKDRSQETQYF. The DNA for the CDR3 is TGTGCCAGCAGCGTAATGGGGCCGAAGGACAGAAGTCAAGAGACCCAGTACTTC.